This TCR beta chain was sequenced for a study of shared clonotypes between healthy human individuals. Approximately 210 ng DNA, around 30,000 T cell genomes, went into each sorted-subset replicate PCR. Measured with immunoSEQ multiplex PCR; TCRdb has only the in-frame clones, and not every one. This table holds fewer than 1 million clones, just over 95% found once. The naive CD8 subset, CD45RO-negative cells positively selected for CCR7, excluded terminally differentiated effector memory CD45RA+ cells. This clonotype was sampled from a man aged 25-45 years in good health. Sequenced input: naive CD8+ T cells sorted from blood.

The CDR3 coding sequence is TGTGCCATCAGGGGACAGCAAAGCTACGAGCAGTACTTC. Translation: CAIRGQQSYEQYF. This chain connects TRBV10-3 to TRBJ2-7, with TRBD1 matching over 7 bases. The V gene end was trimmed by 6 bases and the J gene end by 3 bases; junction bases not matched to a gene: 5. Germline V lookup: CDR1 ENHRY, CDR2 SYGVKD. The CDR3 spans 13 residues.